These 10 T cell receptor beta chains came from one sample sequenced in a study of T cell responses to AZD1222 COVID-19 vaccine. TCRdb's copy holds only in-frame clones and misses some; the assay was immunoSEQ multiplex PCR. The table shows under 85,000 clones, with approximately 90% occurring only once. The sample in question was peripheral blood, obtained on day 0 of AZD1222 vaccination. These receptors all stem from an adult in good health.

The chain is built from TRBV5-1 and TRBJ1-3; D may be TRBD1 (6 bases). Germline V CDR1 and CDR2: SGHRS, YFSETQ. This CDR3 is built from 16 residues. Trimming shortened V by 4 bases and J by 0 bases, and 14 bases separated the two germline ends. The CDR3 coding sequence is TGCGCCAGCAGCGCCTCGGGGGCCGGCTCTGGAAACACCATATATTTT. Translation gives CASSASGAGSGNTIYF.

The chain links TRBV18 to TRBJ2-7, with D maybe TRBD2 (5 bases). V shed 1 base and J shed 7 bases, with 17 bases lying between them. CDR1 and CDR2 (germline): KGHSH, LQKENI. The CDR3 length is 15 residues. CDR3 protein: CASSPLVIRDAEQYF. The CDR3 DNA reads TGTGCCAGCTCACCACTAGTGATCCGGGATGCGGAGCAGTACTTC.

This CDR3 reads CASSSGQGSGEAFF. The DNA for the CDR3 is TGCGCCAGCAGCTCTGGACAGGGGTCGGGTGAAGCTTTCTTT. The chain carries TRBV5-1 and TRBJ1-1; 9 bases match TRBD1. V trimming: 3 bases; J trimming: 7 bases; junction bases outside the gene matches: 7. Germline-derived CDR1 and CDR2 are SGHRS and YFSETQ. The CDR3 has 14 residues.

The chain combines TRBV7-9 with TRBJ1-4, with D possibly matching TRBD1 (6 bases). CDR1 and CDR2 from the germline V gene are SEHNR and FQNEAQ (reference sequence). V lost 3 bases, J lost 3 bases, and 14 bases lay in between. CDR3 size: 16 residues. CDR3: CASSLTGTISNEKLFF. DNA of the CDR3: TGTGCCAGCAGCTTGACCGGGACAATTTCTAATGAAAAACTGTTTTTT.

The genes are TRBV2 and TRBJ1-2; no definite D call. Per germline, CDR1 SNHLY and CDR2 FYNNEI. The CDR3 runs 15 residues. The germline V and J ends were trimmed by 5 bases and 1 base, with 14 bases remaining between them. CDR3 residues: CASSQRQPINYGYTF. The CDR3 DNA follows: TGTGCCAGCAGTCAACGACAACCCATTAACTATGGCTACACCTTC.

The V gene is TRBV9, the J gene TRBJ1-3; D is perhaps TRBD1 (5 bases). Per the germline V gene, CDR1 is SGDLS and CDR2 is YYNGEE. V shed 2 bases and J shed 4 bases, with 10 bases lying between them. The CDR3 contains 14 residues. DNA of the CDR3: TGTGCCAGCAGCGTGGGGGGGTACGGAAACACCATATATTTT. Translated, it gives CASSVGGYGNTIYF.

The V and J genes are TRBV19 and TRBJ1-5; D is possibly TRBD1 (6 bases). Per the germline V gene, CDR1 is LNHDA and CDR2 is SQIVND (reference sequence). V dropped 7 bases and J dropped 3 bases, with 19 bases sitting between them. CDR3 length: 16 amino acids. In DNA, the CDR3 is TGTGCCAGTACTAATAGGGGGTCCGGGTCCAATCAGCCCCAGCATTTT. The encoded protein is CASTNRGSGSNQPQHF.

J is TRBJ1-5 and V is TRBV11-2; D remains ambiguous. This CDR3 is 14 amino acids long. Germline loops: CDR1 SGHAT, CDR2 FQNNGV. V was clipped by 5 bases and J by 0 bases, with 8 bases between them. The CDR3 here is CASSHDISNQPQHF. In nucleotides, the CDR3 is TGTGCCAGCAGCCATGATATTAGCAATCAGCCCCAGCATTTT.

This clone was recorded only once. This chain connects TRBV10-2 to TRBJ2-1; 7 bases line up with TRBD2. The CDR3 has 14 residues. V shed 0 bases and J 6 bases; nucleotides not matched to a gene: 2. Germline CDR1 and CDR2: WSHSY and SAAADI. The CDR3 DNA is TGCGCCAGCAGTGAGTCCGGGACTATCAATGAGCAGTTCTTC. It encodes CASSESGTINEQFF.

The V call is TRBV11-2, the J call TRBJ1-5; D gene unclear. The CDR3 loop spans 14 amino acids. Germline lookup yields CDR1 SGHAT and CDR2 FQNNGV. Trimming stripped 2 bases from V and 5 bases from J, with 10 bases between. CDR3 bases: TGTGCCAGCAGCTTATCAGTGGGCGATCAGCCCCAGCATTTT. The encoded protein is CASSLSVGDQPQHF.